This TCR beta chain was identified during a study of blood T cell repertoires in COVID-19. The CDR3 has 15 amino acids. Germline assignment: CDR1 KGHSH and CDR2 LQKENI. The V gene end was trimmed by 1 base and the J gene end by 7 bases; junction bases not matched to a gene: 6. In the authors' workflow: Estimates of nucleated cell counts were drawn from the amplification of reference gene primers. The table came from immunoSEQ multiplex PCR; TCRdb's copy has only in-frame clones and leaves some out. For V, J and clone size, that table is used; D and trimming come from the DNA. The sample holds 250,000 or so clones, 85% to 95% seen once. The sample holds one count of this clone.

This TCR was recovered from a man younger than 40 with COVID-19, enrolled during active disease. V is TRBV18 and J is TRBJ1-4; TRBD1 matches at 7 bases. Sequencing input: peripheral blood. Here the CDR3 reads CASSPLAGGAEKLFF. The CDR3 DNA follows: TGTGCCAGCTCACCACTCGCAGGGGGAGCTGAAAAACTGTTTTTT.